A single sample is the source of the 11 T cell receptor beta chains below, sequenced in a study of molecular identifiers for immune sequencing clone quantification (dated by TCRdb to the late 2010s). Library preparation was by PCR. Instrument on record: Illumina HiSeq 4000. TCRdb reprocessing: public reads trimmed at Q25 with fastp, clones called with MiXCR, in-frame beta chains kept. Each record represents a unique CDR3 protein, reported with the most common genes and DNA among its rows. This sample lists about 640,000 distinct CDR3 sequences; just under 20% were detected once. The ten biggest clones cover 0.7% to 1% of the sample. The sequenced sample was naive CD8+ T cells from blood, with Jurkat cell RNA spiked in. Per the publication, the cell subset or site label means: FACS-sorted CD8+CD4-CCR7+CD45RA+ naive T cells. These receptors all come from a human donor in good health. Some libraries in this study had Jurkat cell RNA spiked in.

This clonotype was seen at least ten times. The V and J genes are TRBV18 and TRBJ2-3; D remains unclear. The CDR3 extends over 15 amino acids. CDR1 is KGHSH, CDR2 LQKENI, per germline. Trimming left V 2 bases short and J 2 bases short, with 11 bases between. The CDR3 region has the DNA TGTGCCAGCTCACCAGACGACTCCATCACAGATACGCAGTATTTT. Its protein is CASSPDDSITDTQYF.

This clonotype was seen a few times. V usage is TRBV5-4 and J usage is TRBJ1-2; the D is unclear. The CDR3 sequence is 16 residues long. Germline V gene lookup returns CDR1 SGHNT and CDR2 YYREEE (reference sequence). The germline V and J ends were trimmed by 4 bases and 8 bases, with 24 bases remaining between them. CDR3 loop: CASSPTIGGRIDGYTF. The CDR3 DNA is TGTGCCAGCAGCCCTACCATTGGTGGACGGATTGACGGCTACACCTTC.

The table lists this clonotype with a few counts. The gene calls are TRBV3-1 and TRBJ2-2; D is possibly TRBD1 (6 bases). V was shortened by 4 bases and J by 4 bases, with 16 bases between the two germline ends. CDR1 LGHDT and CDR2 YNNKEL come from the germline V gene (reference sequence). CDR3 length equals 16 residues. CDR3 amino acids: CASSRRARGFTGELFF. CDR3 DNA sequence: TGTGCCAGCAGCCGAAGAGCGAGGGGGTTCACCGGGGAGCTGTTTTTT.

This clonotype was detected many times. The J gene is TRBJ2-2, the V gene TRBV6-5; 8 nucleotides align to TRBD1. Trimming removed 2 bases from V and 7 bases from J; junction bases left unmatched: 6. Germline V gene data show CDR1 as MNHEY and CDR2 as SVGAGI. CDR3 size: 15 residues. This chain's CDR3 is CASSYPGQGGGELFF. The CDR3 nucleotides are TGTGCCAGCAGTTACCCCGGACAGGGTGGCGGGGAGCTGTTTTTT.

This clonotype was counted once. The V gene is TRBV6-5, the J gene TRBJ1-1; D might be TRBD1 (6 bases). Germline V gene data show CDR1 as MNHEY and CDR2 as SVGAGI. Trimming cost V 2 bases and J 0 bases, with 13 bases left between them. The CDR3 loop spans 16 amino acids. CDR3: CASSYTRGGVNTEAFF. DNA of the CDR3: TGTGCCAGCAGTTACACGAGAGGGGGTGTGAACACTGAAGCTTTCTTT.

Concerning this clonotype: The junction departs from the called germline gene at one end, perhaps through a read error. Here the CDR3 DNA reads TGTGCCAGCGGGACAGTCCTCACCGGGGAGCTGTCTTTT. It encodes CASGTVLTGELSF. This chain links TRBV6-6 with TRBJ2-2; TRBD1 matches at 7 bases. The CDR3 consists of 13 residues. Germline loops: CDR1 MNHNY, CDR2 SVGAGI (reference sequence).

The chain has TRBV30 and TRBJ2-1; D assignment may be TRBD1 or TRBD2 (5 bases each). The germline V gene encodes CDR1 GTSNPN and CDR2 SVGIG (reference sequence). The CDR3 covers 15 residues. V lost 2 bases and J lost 0, with 11 bases in between. DNA for the CDR3: TGTGCCTGGAGTAGAGGGGTGCACTCCTACAATGAGCAGTTCTTC. Translated: CAWSRGVHSYNEQFF.

The sample holds many counts of this clonotype. The J gene is TRBJ1-1, the V gene TRBV19; D is perhaps TRBD1 (5 bases). Germline lookup yields CDR1 LNHDA and CDR2 SQIVND (reference sequence). Trimming left V 4 bases short and J 0 bases short, with 9 bases between. CDR3 length equals 14 residues. Here the CDR3 DNA reads TGTGCCAGTAGTACAGGGTCCATGAACACTGAAGCTTTCTTT. Residues: CASSTGSMNTEAFF.

This clonotype has at least ten counts. The V and J genes are TRBV10-3 and TRBJ2-2; D perhaps matches TRBD1 (6 bases). CDR3 length: 13 amino acids. Trimming shortened V by 5 bases and J by 6 bases, and 10 bases separated the two germline ends. Germline V gene lookup returns CDR1 ENHRY and CDR2 SYGVKD. The CDR3 nucleotides are TGTGCCATCAGTCTGGACAGTCCCGGGGAGCTGTTTTTT. This sequence encodes CAISLDSPGELFF.

Ten or more counts support this clonotype. The chain carries TRBV6-2 or TRBV6-3 and TRBJ2-5; D perhaps matches TRBD2 (6 bases). Germline loops: CDR1 MNHEY, CDR2 SVGEGT. CDR3 size: 14 residues. The ends were cut back, 2 bases at V and 0 bases at J, with 7 bases in the middle. The CDR3: CASSYSGYQETQYF. The DNA of the CDR3 is TGTGCCAGCAGTTACAGCGGGTACCAAGAGACCCAGTACTTC.

This clonotype was detected many times. This chain links TRBV2 with TRBJ2-5; D remains unclear. Germline lookup yields CDR1 SNHLY and CDR2 FYNNEI. Trimming pared 3 bases from V and 6 bases from J, leaving 2 bases between. The CDR3 is 10 amino acids. The CDR3 here is CASSDQTQYF. DNA of the CDR3: TGTGCCAGCAGTGATCAGACCCAGTACTTC.